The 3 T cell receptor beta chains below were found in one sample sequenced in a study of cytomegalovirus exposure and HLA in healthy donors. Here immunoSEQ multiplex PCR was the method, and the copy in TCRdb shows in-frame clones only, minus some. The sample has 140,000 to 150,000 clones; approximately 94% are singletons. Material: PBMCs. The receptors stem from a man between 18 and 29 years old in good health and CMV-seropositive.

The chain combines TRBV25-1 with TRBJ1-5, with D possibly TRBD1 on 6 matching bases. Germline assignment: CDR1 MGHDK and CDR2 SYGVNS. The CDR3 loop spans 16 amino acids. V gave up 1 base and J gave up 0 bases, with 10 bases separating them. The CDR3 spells CASSEWGQDSNQPQHF. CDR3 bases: TGTGCCAGCAGTGAATGGGGACAAGATAGCAATCAGCCCCAGCATTTT. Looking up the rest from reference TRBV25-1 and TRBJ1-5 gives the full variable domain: EADIYQTPRYLVIGTGKKITLECSQTMGHDKMYWYQQDPGMELHLIHYSYGVNSTEKGDLSSESTVSRIRTEHFPLTLESARPSHTSQYLCASSEWGQDSNQPQHFGDGTRLSIL.

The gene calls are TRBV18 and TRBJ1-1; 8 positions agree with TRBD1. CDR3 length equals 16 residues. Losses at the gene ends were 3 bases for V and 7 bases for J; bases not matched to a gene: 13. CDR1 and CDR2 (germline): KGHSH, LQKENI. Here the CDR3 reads CASSPLFMTGASEAFF. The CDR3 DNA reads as TGTGCCAGCTCACCGCTTTTTATGACAGGGGCAAGTGAAGCTTTCTTT.

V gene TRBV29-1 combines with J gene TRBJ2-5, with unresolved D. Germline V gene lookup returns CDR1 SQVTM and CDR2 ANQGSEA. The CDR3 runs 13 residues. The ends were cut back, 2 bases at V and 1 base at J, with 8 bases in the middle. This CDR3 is CSVESGGQETQYF. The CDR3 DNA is TGCAGCGTTGAATCCGGCGGCCAAGAGACCCAGTACTTC.